A single sample is the source of the 22 T cell receptor beta chains below, sequenced in a study of regulatory T cells in long-lasting Graves disease. As to time point: newly diagnosed GD, antithyroid drugs for less than 3 months. The TCR library was prepared using RNA isolated from PBMCs. Combining iRepertoire HTBI primers with Arm-PCR of CDR3 regions, the authors built TCR beta libraries. TCRdb processed the multiplex PCR reads anew with MiXCR; each CDR3 protein has one entry. This repertoire shows approximately 400,000 distinct CDR3 sequences, 15% found once; its top ten account for approximately 15%. The same sample was also used in a study of T cells in Graves' hyperthyroidism and ophthalmopathy.

Specimen: peripheral blood mononuclear cells (PBMCs), collected at new diagnosis, from a patient treated with antithyroid drugs. Receptors originate from a woman in her 30s with Graves disease.

The sample holds many counts of this clonotype. The CDR3 DNA follows: TGTGCCAGCAGTGAGGTCAAGAACACTGAAGCTTTCTTT. Its protein product is CASSEVKNTEAFF. V is TRBV2 and J is TRBJ1-1; D gene unclear. V was clipped by 3 bases and J by 1 base, with 6 bases between them. The germline CDR1 and CDR2 sequences are SNHLY and FYNNEI. CDR3 length equals 13 residues.

This clonotype was detected many times. The chain carries TRBV7-9 and TRBJ1-1, with D tentatively TRBD1 (6 bases). The V end was cut by 5 bases, the J end by 1 base, with 14 bases between. In germline, CDR1 is SEHNR, CDR2 FQNEAQ (reference sequence). The CDR3 runs 15 residues. The CDR3 loop is CASSPRTVPNTEAFF. The CDR3, as DNA: TGTGCCAGCAGCCCACGGACAGTCCCGAACACTGAAGCTTTCTTT.

V and J are TRBV29-1 and TRBJ1-5; a weak D match, TRBD1 (6 bases). Trimming took 4 bases from V and 3 from J, leaving 16 bases between them. CDR3 size: 15 residues. Germline CDR1 is SQVTM and CDR2 is ANQGSEA. The DNA of the CDR3 is TGCAGCGTTGTTGAATCAGGGGTGAACAATCAGCCCCAGCATTTT. The encoded protein is CSVVESGVNNQPQHF.

This clonotype was counted many times. The CDR3 protein is CSASKDEQYF. The CDR3 coding sequence is TGCAGTGCTAGTAAGGACGAGCAGTACTTC. The V call is TRBV20-1, the J call TRBJ2-7; D not certain. This CDR3 is 10 amino acids long. The ends were cut back, 3 bases at V and 5 bases at J, with 5 bases in the middle. Germline assignment: CDR1 DFQATT and CDR2 SNEGSKA (reference sequence).

This clonotype was observed many times. The chain recombines TRBV7-2 with TRBJ2-7; D unresolved. Germline V gene data show CDR1 as SGHTA and CDR2 as FQGNSA. The CDR3 runs 12 residues. Deletions cut 6 bases from V and 4 bases from J, with 10 bases between. CDR3 nucleotide sequence: TGTGCCAGCAGTCCACAAAGGTACGAGCAGTACTTC. It yields the protein CASSPQRYEQYF.

This clonotype was seen only a few times. This chain joins TRBV4-1 and TRBJ2-7; 8 bases map to TRBD1. J gave up 4 bases and V 0 bases, and 2 bases lay outside the gene matches. The V gene's germline CDR1 is MGHRA and CDR2 YSYEKL. CDR3 length: 14 residues. CDR3 residues: CASSQDWTGYEQYF. As DNA, the CDR3 is TGCGCCAGCAGCCAAGATTGGACAGGGTACGAGCAGTACTTC.

This clonotype was recorded at least ten times. This rearrangement joins TRBV3-1 to TRBJ2-3; D not resolved. This CDR3 is built from 15 residues. Germline CDR1 is LGHDT and CDR2 is YNNKEL (reference sequence). The V end lost 2 bases, the J end lost 4 bases, and 13 bases lay between the germline ends. The CDR3 region is CASSQRQVYADTQYF. As DNA, the CDR3 is TGTGCCAGCAGCCAACGCCAAGTGTATGCAGATACGCAGTATTTT.

The V call is TRBV15, the J call TRBJ2-5, with D possibly matching TRBD1 (5 bases). Trimming stripped 6 bases from V and 2 bases from J, with 10 bases between. This CDR3 spans 13 amino acids. Per the germline V gene, CDR1 is LNHNV and CDR2 is YYDKDF (reference sequence). The CDR3 is CATSTGEQETQYF. The CDR3 bases are TGTGCCACCAGTACAGGAGAACAAGAGACCCAGTACTTC. Filled out from reference TRBV15 and TRBJ2-5, the complete variable domain reads DAMVIQNPRYQVTQFGKPVTLSCSQTLNHNVMYWYQQKSSQAPKLLFHYYDKDFNNEADTPDNFQSRRPNTSFCFLDIRSPGLGDTAMYLCATSTGEQETQYFGPGTRLLVL.

This clonotype showed up many times. The rearrangement uses TRBV5-1 and TRBJ2-4; 8 bases match TRBD2. The J segment lost 1 base and the V segment lost 7 bases, leaving 7 bases of the junction unmatched. This CDR3 region has 15 residues. Germline lookup yields CDR1 SGHRS and CDR2 YFSETQ. The CDR3 here is CASHSGVRAKNIQYF. In DNA, the CDR3 is TGCGCCAGCCATAGCGGGGTCCGGGCCAAAAACATTCAGTACTTC.

This clonotype has just a few counts. The genes are TRBV15 and TRBJ1-1; no reliable D call. Trimming pared 2 bases from V and 0 bases from J, leaving 10 bases between. This CDR3 has 15 amino acids. Germline loops: CDR1 LNHNV, CDR2 YYDKDF (reference sequence). The CDR3: CATSRPAILNTEAFF. CDR3 in DNA: TGTGCCACCAGCAGACCAGCCATACTGAACACTGAAGCTTTCTTT.

The sample holds one count of this clonotype. It differs at one base from a far larger clone, so likely a read error. The CDR3 nucleotides are TGTGCCAGCAGCCAAGTAGGGGGGAGGGAGACCCGGTACTTC. Amino acids: CASSQVGGRETRYF. The V gene is TRBV3-1, the J gene TRBJ2-3; tentative D call: TRBD2 (7 bases). From germline, CDR1 is LGHDT and CDR2 YNNKEL (reference sequence). The CDR3 has 14 amino acids.

This clonotype has only a few counts. The chain uses TRBV2 and TRBJ1-5; TRBD1 agrees at 9 bases. From germline, CDR1 is SNHLY and CDR2 FYNNEI. Unmatched junction bases numbered 9, after V lost 6 bases and J lost 6 bases. The CDR3 sequence is 15 residues long. The CDR3 is CASRDSGQGGQPQHF. The CDR3 DNA reads as TGTGCCAGCAGGGACTCGGGACAGGGTGGTCAGCCCCAGCATTTT.

This clonotype was seen at least ten times. The V gene is TRBV10-3, the J gene TRBJ1-4; D is uncertain. The CDR3 is 14 residues long. Trimming cost V 2 bases and J 7 bases, with 11 bases left between them. Germline V gene lookup returns CDR1 ENHRY and CDR2 SYGVKD. CDR3 loop: CAISETGLGEKLFF. As DNA, the CDR3 is TGTGCCATCAGTGAGACGGGATTAGGTGAAAAACTGTTTTTT.

In this sample, this clonotype turned up many times. The V call is TRBV20-1, the J call TRBJ2-5; a weak D match, TRBD2 (5 bases). The germline V gene encodes CDR1 DFQATT and CDR2 SNEGSKA (reference sequence). This CDR3 is 16 amino acids long. Trimming removed 2 bases at V and 1 base at J, with 17 bases between. CDR3 DNA sequence: TGCAGTGCTAGAACCACCGGGTTCGGAGGCCAAGAGACCCAGTACTTC. This encodes CSARTTGFGGQETQYF.

The rearrangement joins TRBV4-1 to TRBJ2-7; D is undetermined. CDR3 length: 17 residues. Germline V lookup: CDR1 MGHRA, CDR2 YSYEKL. With 0 bases removed from V and 2 bases from J, the gap between germline ends came to 17 bases. For the CDR3, the DNA is TGCGCCAGCAGCCAAGATCATAGCCGGGTCCGCCCCTACGAGCAGTACTTC. This encodes CASSQDHSRVRPYEQYF.

In its sample, this clonotype was seen many times. The genes are TRBV10-1 and TRBJ2-3, with TRBD2 as a possible D gene (6 bases). Germline V gene data show CDR1 as WNHNN and CDR2 as SYGVQD (reference sequence). V lost 6 bases to trimming and J lost 0 bases, with 16 bases between them. This CDR3 comprises 16 residues. This chain's CDR3 is CASSDGLASSTDTQYF. The CDR3 DNA sequence: TGCGCCAGCAGCGATGGGCTAGCGTCGAGCACAGATACGCAGTATTTT.

In regard to this clonotype: A far larger clone is just one base off, so this is likely a read error. V is TRBV27 and J is TRBJ2-1, with TRBD1 as a possible D gene (6 bases). This CDR3 region has 15 residues. The germline V gene has CDR1 MNHEY and CDR2 SMNVEV (reference sequence). Trimming took 0 bases from V and 13 from J, leaving 19 bases between them. CDR3 sequence (DNA): TGTGCCAGCAGTTTATCGTGGGCCAGGGGAGAGACCCAGTTCTTC. The encoded protein is CASSLSWARGETQFF.

This clonotype was counted ten times or more. The J gene is TRBJ1-2, the V gene TRBV28; TRBD1 agrees at 8 bases. V was clipped by 8 bases and J by 0 bases; unmatched bases: 20. Germline V gene data show CDR1 as MDHEN and CDR2 as SYDVKM. The CDR3 is made up of 19 amino acids. For the CDR3, the DNA is TGTGCCAGCGAGTCCTACGAGGGACAGGCAACTTTACCTAACTATGGCTACACCTTC. It encodes CASESYEGQATLPNYGYTF.

This clonotype came up a few times. The rearrangement links TRBV20-1 to TRBJ1-2, with D possibly matching TRBD1 (6 bases). V lost 5 bases and J lost 8, with 18 bases in between. This CDR3 region has 13 residues. The germline V gene has CDR1 DFQATT and CDR2 SNEGSKA (reference sequence). CDR3: CSAPQGPNSGYTF. Written as DNA, the CDR3 is TGCAGTGCTCCTCAGGGGCCGAATTCCGGCTACACCTTC.

This clonotype came up a few times. V is TRBV24-1 and J is TRBJ2-2; 9 bases are shared with TRBD2. Germline loops: CDR1 KGHDR, CDR2 SFDVKD. This CDR3 has 18 residues. Unmatched junction bases numbered 14, after V lost 5 bases and J lost 5 bases. The CDR3 region is CATSVRSSGSWGTGELFF. The CDR3 DNA is TGTGCCACCAGTGTGAGGAGTAGCGGGAGCTGGGGGACCGGGGAGCTGTTTTTT.

A few counts support this clonotype. V gene TRBV2 combines with J gene TRBJ2-2; 9 positions agree with TRBD2. V was pared by 6 bases and J by 2 bases, with 4 bases of the junction left unmatched. The germline V gene encodes CDR1 SNHLY and CDR2 FYNNEI. There are 15 residues in the CDR3. CDR3: CASRLAGDNTGELFF. The CDR3 DNA reads as TGTGCCAGCAGGTTAGCGGGAGATAACACCGGGGAGCTGTTTTTT.

This clonotype was detected ten times or more. The V gene is TRBV6-5, the J gene TRBJ1-1; D is undetermined. The germline V gene encodes CDR1 MNHEY and CDR2 SVGAGI. CDR3 length: 15 amino acids. The V gene lost 0 bases and the J gene lost 0 bases, with 8 bases spanning the gap. CDR3: CASSYSLTLNTEAFF. CDR3 in DNA: TGTGCCAGCAGTTACTCGTTAACCCTGAACACTGAAGCTTTCTTT.